The 26 T cell receptor beta chains below were found in one sample sequenced in a study of cytomegalovirus exposure and HLA in healthy donors. 13 Jbeta primers and 60 Vbeta primers were used for the PCR. Data came from immunoSEQ multiplex PCR; TCRdb stores just in-frame clones and leaves some out. The sample lists about 270,000 clones; 65% to 85% were seen once. Input material: PBMCs. All receptors come from a female donor in good health and CMV-seronegative.

V usage is TRBV10-3 and J usage is TRBJ2-5, with TRBD1 identical over 7 bases. CDR3 length equals 14 residues. Germline CDR1 ENHRY, CDR2 SYGVKD. V lost 3 bases, J lost 1 base, and 2 bases stayed unmatched. CDR3 region: CAISDTGVQETQYF. The CDR3 DNA follows: TGTGCCATCAGTGACACAGGGGTCCAAGAGACCCAGTACTTC.

In regard to this clone: The junction differs from germline at one of its ends, possibly a read error. The chain combines TRBV7-9 with TRBJ1-4; D remains ambiguous. Germline CDR1 is SEHNR and CDR2 is FQNEAQ (reference sequence). The CDR3 loop spans 16 amino acids. This CDR3 is CSSSSPLEATNEKLFF. As DNA, the CDR3 is TGTTCCAGCAGCTCACCATTGGAGGCAACTAATGAAAAACTGTTTTTT.

The chain combines TRBV27 with TRBJ1-3, with D perhaps matching TRBD1 (5 bases). CDR1 is MNHEY and CDR2 is SMNVEV in the germline V gene (reference sequence). The CDR3 spans 11 residues. V gave up 8 bases and J gave up 10 bases, with 12 bases separating them. The CDR3 loop reads CASVKGMTIYF. The CDR3 DNA is TGTGCCAGCGTCAAGGGGATGACCATATATTTT.

V gene TRBV27 combines with J gene TRBJ2-1; the match to TRBD2 covers 7 bases. V lost 2 bases to trimming and J lost 6 bases; unmatched junction nucleotides: 4. Germline V gene lookup returns CDR1 MNHEY and CDR2 SMNVEV (reference sequence). This CDR3 spans 14 amino acids. CDR3 sequence (DNA): TGTGCCAGCAGTTTAGCCGGGAGGCCCAATGAGCAGTTCTTC. Translating it yields CASSLAGRPNEQFF.

V gene TRBV21-1 combines with J gene TRBJ1-1; TRBD1, the table's D call, was not compared with the DNA. TRBV21-1 is noted as a pseudogene. The CDR3 is 16 amino acids. This CDR3 is CASSKEKYGQIAEAFF. The CDR3 nucleotides read TGTGCCAGCAGCAAAGAGAAGTACGGACAGATCGCTGAAGCTTTCTTT.

The chain is built from TRBV5-4 and TRBJ2-7, with 7 bases lining up with TRBD1. Germline-derived CDR1 and CDR2 are SGHNT and YYREEE (reference sequence). V lost 4 bases, J lost 3 bases, and 4 bases stayed unmatched. The CDR3 loop spans 13 amino acids. In DNA form, the CDR3 reads TGTGCCAGCAGCCGACAGGGAGTCTACGAGCAGTACTTC. This codes for CASSRQGVYEQYF.

The rearrangement links TRBV7-9 to TRBJ2-5; a possible D gene is TRBD1 (6 bases). The CDR3 spans 15 residues. V was shortened by 1 base and J by 5 bases, with 14 bases between the two germline ends. The germline gives CDR1 SEHNR, CDR2 FQNEAQ (reference sequence). CDR3 bases: TGTGCCAGCAGCTTAGGTGGGGCAGGGGAGGAGACCCAGTACTTC. Translation gives CASSLGGAGEETQYF.

V gene TRBV5-4 combines with J gene TRBJ2-6; the match to TRBD2 covers 11 bases. Germline V CDR1 and CDR2: SGHNT, YYREEE (reference sequence). Trimming removed 5 bases from V and 0 bases from J; junction bases left unmatched: 7. CDR3 size: 18 residues. The CDR3 here is CASSRGLAENSGANVLTF. In DNA, the CDR3 is TGTGCCAGCAGTCGGGGACTAGCGGAAAACTCTGGGGCCAACGTCCTGACTTTC.

This clone was seen once. The rearrangement joins TRBV15 to TRBJ2-5, with D possibly TRBD2 on 6 matching bases. The CDR3 is 15 amino acids. CDR1 LNHNV and CDR2 YYDKDF come from the germline V gene (reference sequence). Trimming took 0 bases from V and 5 from J, leaving 13 bases between them. The CDR3 nucleotides read TGTGCCACCAGCAGAGATTCGGGAGTGGCGGAGACCCAGTACTTC. Protein: CATSRDSGVAETQYF.

A remark on this clone: Additional DNA sequences in this sample encode the identical CDR3. The chain joins TRBV6-5 to TRBJ2-1, with D hard to call. V was trimmed by 0 bases and J by 0 bases, leaving 3 bases between them. CDR3 size: 14 residues. CDR1 is MNHEY and CDR2 is SVGAGI in the germline V gene. CDR3 DNA: TGTGCCAGCAGTTACTCCGGCTCCTACAATGAGCAGTTCTTC. Protein: CASSYSGSYNEQFF.

To note about this clone: The germline gene is not matched at one end of the junction; a read error may be the cause. V and J are TRBV5-5 and TRBJ2-1; D may be TRBD2 (7 bases). Germline assignment: CDR1 SGHKS and CDR2 YYEKEE (reference sequence). This CDR3 contains 17 residues. In nucleotides, the CDR3 is TGTGCCAGCAGCGTGCCCTATGGGGGGGCGGGCTACGATGAGCAGTTCTTC. Translated, it gives CASSVPYGGAGYDEQFF.

This clone was found a few times. CDR3 loop: CASSFGTGPYEQYF. The CDR3 DNA follows: TGTGCCAGCAGCTTCGGGACAGGGCCCTACGAGCAGTACTTC. The chain combines TRBV7-9 with TRBJ2-7; 9 positions match TRBD1. V lost 3 bases, J lost 2 bases, and 2 bases stayed unmatched. CDR1 is SEHNR, CDR2 FQNEAQ, per germline (reference sequence). The CDR3 sequence is 14 residues long. The full variable domain, with the rest looked up from reference TRBV7-9 and TRBJ2-7, is DTGVSQNPRHKITKRGQNVTFRCDPISEHNRLYWYRQTLGQGPEFLTYFQNEAQLEKSRLLSDRFSAERPKGSFSTLEIQRTEQGDSAMYLCASSFGTGPYEQYFGPGTRLTVT.

This sequence joins TRBV28 and TRBJ1-1, with a possible D match to TRBD1 (6 bases). With 6 bases removed from V and 0 bases from J, the gap between germline ends came to 11 bases. Per the germline V gene, CDR1 is MDHEN and CDR2 is SYDVKM. The CDR3 extends over 14 amino acids. The CDR3: CASSGDRMNTEAFF. The CDR3 DNA follows: TGTGCCAGCAGCGGAGACAGGATGAACACTGAAGCTTTCTTT.

J is TRBJ1-1 and V is TRBV7-9; 9 bases line up with TRBD1. The CDR3 has 16 amino acids. The V gene end was trimmed by 1 base and the J gene end by 7 bases; junction bases not matched to a gene: 10. Germline V gene sequence: CDR1 SEHNR, CDR2 FQNEAQ (reference sequence). The CDR3 DNA reads TGTGCCAGCAGCTTAGGACCGGGACAGGGATATATTGAAGCTTTCTTT. As protein: CASSLGPGQGYIEAFF.

The rearrangement links TRBV7-2 to TRBJ2-1, with 8 nucleotides matching TRBD2. Germline V gives CDR1 SGHTA, CDR2 FQGNSA. This CDR3 is 14 amino acids long. The trim removed 5 bases at V and 8 bases at J, leaving 8 bases unmatched. This CDR3 is CASSGRTSSDEQFF. The CDR3 nucleotides read TGTGCCAGCAGCGGGCGGACTAGCTCCGATGAGCAGTTCTTC. Drawing the rest from reference TRBV7-2 and TRBJ2-1, the complete variable domain is GAGVSQSPSNKVTEKGKDVELRCDPISGHTALYWYRQSLGQGLEFLIYFQGNSAPDKSGLPSDRFSAERTGGSVSTLTIQRTQQEDSAVYLCASSGRTSSDEQFFGPGTRLTVL.

Regarding this clone: A read error may account for a junction end that differs from germline. The same CDR3 arises from other DNA sequences in this sample as well. The chain has TRBV15 and TRBJ1-1, with D possibly matching TRBD1 (5 bases). The germline V gene has CDR1 LNHNV and CDR2 YYDKDF (reference sequence). CDR3 length equals 15 residues. The CDR3 sequence: CATSRRDSLGTEAFF. CDR3 in DNA: TGCGCCACCAGCAGACGCGACAGTCTAGGTACTGAAGCTTTCTTT.

The chain couples TRBV5-1 to TRBJ2-1; TRBD2 matches at 12 bases. V lost 1 base and J lost 6; bases outside the gene matches: 2. The CDR3 has 15 amino acids. CDR1 is SGHRS, CDR2 YFSETQ, per germline. The CDR3 loop reads CASSLRTSGTNEQFF. In DNA form, the CDR3 reads TGCGCCAGCAGCTTGAGGACTAGCGGGACCAATGAGCAGTTCTTC.

The chain couples TRBV9 to TRBJ2-7; TRBD2 matches 9 bases. This CDR3 spans 15 amino acids. Germline-derived CDR1 and CDR2 are SGDLS and YYNGEE. Trimming took 0 bases from V and 4 from J; bases not matched to a gene: 5. The CDR3 DNA reads TGTGCCAGCAGCGTAGGGGCGGGAGGGCCGTACGAGCAGTACTTC. This sequence encodes CASSVGAGGPYEQYF.

The V gene is TRBV11-3, the J gene TRBJ1-1, with D perhaps TRBD1 (6 bases). V was cut by 5 bases and J by 5 bases, with 12 bases left in between. The V gene's germline CDR1 is SGHNT and CDR2 YENEEA. This CDR3 spans 13 amino acids. DNA for the CDR3: TGTGCCAGCAGCGCCAACAGGGATACTGAAGCTTTCTTT. It translates to CASSANRDTEAFF.

The chain couples TRBV27 to TRBJ1-6; D is undetermined. V was pared by 6 bases and J by 0 bases, with 9 bases between. From germline, CDR1 is MNHEY and CDR2 SMNVEV (reference sequence). This CDR3 has 15 amino acids. In DNA form, the CDR3 reads TGTGCCAGCAGACAGCTAAGCTCCTATAATTCACCCCTCCACTTT. This translates into CASRQLSSYNSPLHF.

The chain recombines TRBV18 with TRBJ1-1; 7 nucleotides line up with TRBD1. V gave up 2 bases and J gave up 1 base; unmatched junction bases: 10. The CDR3 runs to 17 residues. Per the germline V gene, CDR1 is KGHSH and CDR2 is LQKENI. CDR3 DNA sequence: TGTGCCAGCTCACCAATAGGAGGGGGCGTGAAGAACACTGAAGCTTTCTTT. The encoded protein is CASSPIGGGVKNTEAFF.

The chain carries TRBV30 and TRBJ2-7; 9 nucleotides match TRBD1. CDR1 GTSNPN and CDR2 SVGIG come from the germline V gene (reference sequence). V trimming: 5 bases; J trimming: 2 bases; junction bases outside the gene matches: 7. CDR3 size: 14 residues. The CDR3 is CAWGGTGQPYEQYF. The DNA of the CDR3 is TGTGCCTGGGGGGGGACAGGGCAGCCCTACGAGCAGTACTTC.

The V gene is TRBV28, the J gene TRBJ2-5; 10 bases align to TRBD2. Near its end, the DNA agrees better with TRBJ2-7, so the J call may be wrong. Germline CDR1 reads MDHEN; CDR2 reads SYDVKM. The CDR3 sequence is 14 residues long. The CDR3 DNA follows: TGTGCCAGCAAAAGGACTAGCGGTTCCTACGAGCAGTACTTC. This gives the protein CASKRTSGSYEQYF.

The rearrangement joins TRBV6-1 to TRBJ1-3, with D maybe TRBD1 (6 bases). V was clipped by 10 bases and J by 0 bases, with 16 bases between them. This CDR3 has 15 amino acids. Germline V lookup: CDR1 MNHNS, CDR2 SASEGT. In nucleotides, the CDR3 is TGTGCCACCGGACAGACCCTTCTCTCTGGAAACACCATATATTTT. Protein: CATGQTLLSGNTIYF.

V and J are TRBV27 and TRBJ1-1, with D unresolved. The germline V gene encodes CDR1 MNHEY and CDR2 SMNVEV (reference sequence). V lost 7 bases to trimming and J lost 2 bases, with 14 bases between them. The CDR3 runs to 14 residues. The CDR3 sequence is CASNVLASNTEAFF. CDR3 nucleotides: TGTGCCAGCAACGTATTGGCTTCAAACACTGAAGCTTTCTTT.

This clone turned up a few times. The chain employs TRBV6-6 and TRBJ2-7; D is undetermined. Germline assignment: CDR1 MNHNY and CDR2 SVGAGI (reference sequence). With 4 bases removed from V and 1 base from J, the gap between germline ends came to 11 bases. This CDR3 has 14 residues. The CDR3 DNA is TGTGCCAGCAGTTCCGCGACTTTTTCCTACGAGCAGTACTTC. Its protein product is CASSSATFSYEQYF.